These 13 T cell receptor beta chains were sequenced from one sample in a study of T-cell reconstitution after alpha-beta-depleted transplantation in children. Unique molecular identifiers featured in how the TCRbeta library was prepared. TCRdb itself ran the PCR reads through MiXCR, one entry per CDR3 protein. The table records 540,000 or so distinct CDR3 sequences, 23% of them present only once. The sequences come from PBMCs, mostly from graft donor cells, collected 360 days after TCRalphabeta/CD19-depleted stem cell transplant. The receptors originated from a boy in the first two years of life who had a stem cell transplant for acute myeloid leukemia, so the T cells may come from the graft donor.

This clonotype was counted only a few times. The genes are TRBV4-1 and TRBJ2-1; no clear D gene. The V gene lost 0 bases and the J gene lost 6 bases, with 9 bases spanning the gap. The germline CDR1 and CDR2 sequences are MGHRA and YSYEKL. This CDR3 contains 14 residues. CDR3 loop: CASSQEGVGNEQFF. DNA of the CDR3: TGCGCCAGCAGCCAAGAAGGCGTGGGCAATGAGCAGTTCTTC.

Ten or more counts support this clonotype. The V call is TRBV4-3, the J call TRBJ2-1, with a tentative D call TRBD2 (6 bases). Trimming took 0 bases from V and 1 from J, leaving 10 bases between them. The CDR3 covers 16 residues. Germline CDR1 and CDR2: LGHNA and YSLEER. The CDR3 DNA sequence: TGCGCCAGCAGCCAAGATTGGGGGGTTTCCTACAATGAGCAGTTCTTC. It translates to CASSQDWGVSYNEQFF.

This clonotype was recorded many times. The chain joins TRBV29-1 to TRBJ2-5, with TRBD1 matching 8 bases. Germline CDR1 and CDR2: SQVTM and ANQGSEA. The CDR3 runs to 13 residues. V lost 5 bases to trimming and J lost 2 bases; unmatched junction nucleotides: 4. DNA for the CDR3: TGCAGCGTTTCACAGGGGGTTCAAGAGACCCAGTACTTC. It translates to CSVSQGVQETQYF.

This chain uses TRBV27 with TRBJ2-5; D call uncertain. Trimming took off 2 bases at V and 5 bases at J, with 12 bases between the two ends. This CDR3 comprises 14 residues. The germline gives CDR1 MNHEY, CDR2 SMNVEV (reference sequence). The CDR3 sequence: CASSLQGSRETQYF. The DNA of the CDR3 is TGTGCCAGCAGTTTACAAGGGTCCAGGGAGACCCAGTACTTC.

This clonotype was counted many times. Sequence at one end of the junction differs from germline and may be a read error. The rearrangement links TRBV12-3 or TRBV12-4 to TRBJ1-1; D call uncertain. The CDR3 covers 15 residues. The CDR3 DNA reads TGTGCCAGCACTTTAGCCACGGACCCGGACACTGAAGCTTTCTTT. Amino acid sequence: CASTLATDPDTEAFF.

The chain's CDR3 is CASGYGGTETQYF. The CDR3 bases are TGTGCCAGCGGATATGGCGGGACAGAGACCCAGTACTTC. V gene TRBV6-1 combines with J gene TRBJ2-5, with TRBD2 as a possible D gene (6 bases). Germline CDR1 is MNHNS and CDR2 is SASEGT. The CDR3 has 13 residues. Trimming took 8 bases from V and 4 from J, leaving 14 bases between them.

This clonotype was recorded at least ten times. The chain is built from TRBV20-1 and TRBJ1-4; the match to TRBD1 covers 8 bases. This CDR3 region has 15 residues. V shed 0 bases, J shed 8 bases, and the junction held 8 bases outside the gene matches. Per the germline V gene, CDR1 is DFQATT and CDR2 is SNEGSKA (reference sequence). The CDR3 is CSARDQDRVEEKLFF. CDR3 coding DNA: TGCAGTGCTAGAGATCAGGACAGGGTGGAAGAAAAACTGTTTTTT.

The gene calls are TRBV4-3 and TRBJ2-1, with 10 bases matching TRBD1. This CDR3 contains 15 residues. The germline CDR1 and CDR2 sequences are LGHNA and YSLEER. The ends lost 0 bases at V and 5 bases at J; junction bases unmatched: 1. The CDR3 spells CASSQEDRGNNEQFF. The CDR3 bases are TGCGCCAGCAGCCAAGAGGACAGGGGGAACAATGAGCAGTTCTTC.

The V and J genes are TRBV7-2 and TRBJ2-2; 8 bases match TRBD1. The CDR3 has 14 residues. V shed 5 bases and J 8 bases; nucleotides not matched to a gene: 7. CDR1 is SGHTA and CDR2 is FQGNSA in the germline V gene. The CDR3 sequence is CASSPRDRRGELFF. The CDR3 region has the DNA TGTGCCAGCAGCCCCCGGGACAGGAGGGGGGAGCTGTTTTTT. Full variable domain (outside the CDR3, taken from reference TRBV7-2 and TRBJ2-2): GAGVSQSPSNKVTEKGKDVELRCDPISGHTALYWYRQSLGQGLEFLIYFQGNSAPDKSGLPSDRFSAERTGGSVSTLTIQRTQQEDSAVYLCASSPRDRRGELFFGEGSRLTVL.

This clonotype was found a few times. The rearrangement uses TRBV20-1 and TRBJ1-2; 9 nucleotides line up with TRBD1. The germline gives CDR1 DFQATT, CDR2 SNEGSKA (reference sequence). The V segment lost 2 bases and the J segment 7 bases; nucleotides outside the gene matches: 8. This CDR3 is 14 amino acids long. CDR3 region: CSARTGTGNAGYTF. CDR3 DNA: TGCAGTGCTAGAACCGGGACAGGGAATGCTGGCTACACCTTC.

In this sample, this clonotype turned up many times. The chain combines TRBV20-1 with TRBJ2-1, with TRBD2 matching over 12 bases. Germline V CDR1 and CDR2: DFQATT, SNEGSKA (reference sequence). V was pared by 6 bases and J by 4 bases, with 4 bases of the junction left unmatched. The CDR3 covers 14 residues. The CDR3 DNA reads as TGCAGTGCCCTGACTAGCGGGGGTTACAATGAGCAGTTCTTC. Its protein is CSALTSGGYNEQFF.

The chain carries TRBV30 and TRBJ2-7, with no clear D. V dropped 0 bases and J dropped 6 bases, with 9 bases sitting between them. CDR3 size: 12 residues. CDR1 and CDR2 from the germline V gene are GTSNPN and SVGIG (reference sequence). This CDR3 is CAWSVLGVEQYF. Here the CDR3 DNA reads TGTGCCTGGAGTGTACTTGGGGTCGAGCAGTACTTC.

J is TRBJ2-2 and V is TRBV6-5; 7 positions match TRBD2. V dropped 1 base and J dropped 4; count of bases not matched to a gene: 6. CDR3 size: 16 residues. Looked up from germline, CDR1 is MNHEY and CDR2 is SVGAGI. CDR3 coding DNA: TGTGCCAGCAGTTACTGGGTAGCGGGCGGCACCGGGGAGCTGTTTTTT. Protein sequence: CASSYWVAGGTGELFF.